The clone carrying this T cell receptor beta chain turned up a few times. What it binds is not known. A sample-barcoded 5' primer and a J-beta primer mix were used in a second PCR of roughly 7 to 11 cycles. Template switching added a 12-random-nucleotide identifier to every cDNA molecule. TCRdb reprocessed the 5' RACE reads via MiXCR and lists one record per CDR3 protein. Of 1.5 million to 2 million distinct CDR3 sequences listed, 28% were seen once; the top ten hold 7% to 9%. Individuals who donated were healthy Caucasians from Russia aged roughly 6 to 100. The extraction recovered at least 5.5 micrograms of total RNA per sample. The data were taken from a study of blood T cells in healthy people across ages. The CDR3 contains 13 residues. V was shortened by 5 bases and J by 2 bases, with 10 bases between the two germline ends. Per the germline V gene, CDR1 is MDHEN and CDR2 is SYDVKM. Findings and limits, study-wide: TCR beta diversity, measured per million T cells, fell in a roughly linear way with age.

This TCR was sampled from a woman aged 25 to 45 in good health. The source material was blood. The chain carries TRBV28 and TRBJ2-7; D remains unclear. The CDR3 nucleotides read TGTGCCAGCAGTGCCGCATCCCCCTACGAGCAGTACTTC. It yields the protein CASSAASPYEQYF.